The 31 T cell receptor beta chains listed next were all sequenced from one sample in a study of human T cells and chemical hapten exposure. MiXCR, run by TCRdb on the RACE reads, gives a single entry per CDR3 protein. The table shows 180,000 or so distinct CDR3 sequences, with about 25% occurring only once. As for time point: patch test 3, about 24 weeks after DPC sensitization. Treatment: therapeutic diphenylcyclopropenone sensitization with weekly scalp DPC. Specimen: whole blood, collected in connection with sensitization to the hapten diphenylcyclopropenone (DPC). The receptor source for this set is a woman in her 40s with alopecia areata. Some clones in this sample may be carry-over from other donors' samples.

The CDR3 DNA follows: TGCGCCAGCATCCTTAATCCCGGGACTAGCGCAACGAATGAGCAGTTCTTC. Encoded protein: CASILNPGTSATNEQFF. The chain uses TRBV5-1 and TRBJ2-1; 10 nucleotides line up with TRBD2. With 6 bases clipped from V and 7 bases from J, the junction kept 16 bases outside the gene matches. CDR1 is SGHRS, CDR2 YFSETQ, per germline. CDR3 length: 17 residues.

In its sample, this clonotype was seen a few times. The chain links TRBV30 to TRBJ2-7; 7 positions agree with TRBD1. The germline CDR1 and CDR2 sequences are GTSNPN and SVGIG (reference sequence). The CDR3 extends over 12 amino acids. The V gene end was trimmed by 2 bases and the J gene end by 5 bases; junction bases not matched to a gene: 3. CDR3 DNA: TGTGCCTGGAGTCTAGGGGGCAACGAGCAGTACTTC. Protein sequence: CAWSLGGNEQYF.

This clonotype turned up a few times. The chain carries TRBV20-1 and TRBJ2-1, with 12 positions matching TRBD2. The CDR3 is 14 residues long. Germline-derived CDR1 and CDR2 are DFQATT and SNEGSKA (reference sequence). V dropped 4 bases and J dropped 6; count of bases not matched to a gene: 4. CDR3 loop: CSAITSGRPNEQFF. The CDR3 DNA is TGCAGTGCTATCACTAGCGGGAGGCCCAATGAGCAGTTCTTC.

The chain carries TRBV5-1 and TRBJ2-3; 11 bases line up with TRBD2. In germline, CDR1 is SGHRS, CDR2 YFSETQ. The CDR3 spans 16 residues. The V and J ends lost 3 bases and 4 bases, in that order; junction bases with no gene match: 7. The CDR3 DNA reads TGCGCCAGCAGCTCTACTAGCGGGAGTTTGTCAGATACGCAGTATTTT. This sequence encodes CASSSTSGSLSDTQYF.

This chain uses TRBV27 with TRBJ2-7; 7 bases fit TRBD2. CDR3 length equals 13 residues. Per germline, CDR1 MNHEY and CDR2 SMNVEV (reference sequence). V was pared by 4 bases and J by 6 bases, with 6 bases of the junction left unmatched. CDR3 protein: CASSSGLVAEQYF. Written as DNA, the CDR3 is TGTGCCAGCAGTTCCGGACTAGTTGCCGAGCAGTACTTC.

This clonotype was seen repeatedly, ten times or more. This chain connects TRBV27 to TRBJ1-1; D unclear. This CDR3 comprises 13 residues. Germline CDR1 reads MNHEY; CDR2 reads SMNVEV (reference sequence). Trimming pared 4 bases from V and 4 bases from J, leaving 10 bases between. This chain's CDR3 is CASSSRRGTEAFF. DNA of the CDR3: TGTGCCAGCAGTTCTCGTCGAGGCACTGAAGCTTTCTTT.

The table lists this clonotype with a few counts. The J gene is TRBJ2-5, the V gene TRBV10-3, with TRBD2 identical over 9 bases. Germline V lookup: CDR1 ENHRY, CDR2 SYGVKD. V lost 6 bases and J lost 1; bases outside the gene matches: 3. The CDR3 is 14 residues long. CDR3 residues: CAIRPTSGQETQYF. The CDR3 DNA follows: TGTGCCATCAGGCCGACTAGCGGCCAAGAGACCCAGTACTTC.

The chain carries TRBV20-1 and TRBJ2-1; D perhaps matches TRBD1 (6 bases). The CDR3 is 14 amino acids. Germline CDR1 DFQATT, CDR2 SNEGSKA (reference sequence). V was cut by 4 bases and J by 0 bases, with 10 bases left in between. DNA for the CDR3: TGCAGTGCTAAACTAGGGGGCTCCTACAATGAGCAGTTCTTC. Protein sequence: CSAKLGGSYNEQFF.

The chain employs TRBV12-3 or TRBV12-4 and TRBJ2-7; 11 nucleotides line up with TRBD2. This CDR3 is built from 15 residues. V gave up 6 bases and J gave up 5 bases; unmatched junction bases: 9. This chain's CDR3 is CASSPTSGSRHEQYF. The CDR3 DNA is TGTGCCAGCAGCCCAACTAGCGGGAGTCGGCACGAGCAGTACTTC.

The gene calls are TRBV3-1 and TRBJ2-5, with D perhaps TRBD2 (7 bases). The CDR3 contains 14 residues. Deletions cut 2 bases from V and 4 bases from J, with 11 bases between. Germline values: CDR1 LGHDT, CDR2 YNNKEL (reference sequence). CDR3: CASSQFGGRETQYF. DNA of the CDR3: TGTGCCAGCAGCCAATTCGGGGGGCGAGAGACCCAGTACTTC.

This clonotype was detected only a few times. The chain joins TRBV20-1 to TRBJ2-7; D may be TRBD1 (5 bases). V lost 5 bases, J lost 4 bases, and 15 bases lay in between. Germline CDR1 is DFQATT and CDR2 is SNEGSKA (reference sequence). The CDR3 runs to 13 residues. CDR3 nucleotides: TGCAGTGCTCTTCCTGGGGCTGAATACGAGCAGTACTTC. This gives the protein CSALPGAEYEQYF.

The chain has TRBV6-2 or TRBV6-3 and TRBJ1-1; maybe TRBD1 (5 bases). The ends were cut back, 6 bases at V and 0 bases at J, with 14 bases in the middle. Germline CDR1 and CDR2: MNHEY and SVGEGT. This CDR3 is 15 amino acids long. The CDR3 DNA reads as TGTGCCAGCAGGCGGGGGAGGAACATGAACACTGAAGCTTTCTTT. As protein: CASRRGRNMNTEAFF.

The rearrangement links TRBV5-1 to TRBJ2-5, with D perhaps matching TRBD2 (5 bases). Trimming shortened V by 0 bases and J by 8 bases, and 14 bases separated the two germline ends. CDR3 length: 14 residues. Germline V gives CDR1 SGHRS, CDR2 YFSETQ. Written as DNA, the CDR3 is TGCGCCAGCAGCTTGGAACTGGACGGGAAAACCCAGTACTTC. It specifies CASSLELDGKTQYF.

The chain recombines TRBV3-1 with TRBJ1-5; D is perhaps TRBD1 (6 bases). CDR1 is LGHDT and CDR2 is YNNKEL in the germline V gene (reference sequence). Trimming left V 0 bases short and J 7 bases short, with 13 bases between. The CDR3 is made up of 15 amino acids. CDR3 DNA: TGTGCCAGCAGCCAAGATTGGGGGCCCGGCCAGCCCCAGCATTTT. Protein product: CASSQDWGPGQPQHF.

CDR3 residues: CSALTGDNSPLHF. CDR3 sequence (DNA): TGCAGCGCACTAACAGGGGACAATTCACCCCTCCACTTT. This chain joins TRBV29-1 and TRBJ1-6; 7 nucleotides align to TRBD1. CDR3 length: 13 amino acids. V shed 7 bases and J 7 bases; nucleotides not matched to a gene: 7. CDR1 SQVTM and CDR2 ANQGSEA come from the germline V gene. The full variable domain, its missing parts supplied by reference TRBV29-1 and TRBJ1-6, is SAVISQKPSRDICQRGTSLTIQCQVDSQVTMMFWYRQQPGQSLTLIATANQGSEATYESGFVIDKFPISRPNLTFSTLTVSNMSPEDSSIYLCSALTGDNSPLHFGNGTRLTVT.

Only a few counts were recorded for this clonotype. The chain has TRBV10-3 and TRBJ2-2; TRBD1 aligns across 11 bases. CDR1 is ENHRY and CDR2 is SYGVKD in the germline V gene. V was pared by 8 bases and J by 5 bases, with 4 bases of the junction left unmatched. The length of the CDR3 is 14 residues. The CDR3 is CAIARDRGTGELFF. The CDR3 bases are TGTGCCATCGCCCGGGACAGGGGGACCGGGGAGCTGTTTTTT.

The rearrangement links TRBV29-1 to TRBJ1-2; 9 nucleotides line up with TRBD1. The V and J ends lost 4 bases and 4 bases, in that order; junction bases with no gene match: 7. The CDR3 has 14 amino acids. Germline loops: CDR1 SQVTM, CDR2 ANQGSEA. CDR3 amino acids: CSVGDRGEFYGYTF. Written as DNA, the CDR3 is TGCAGCGTTGGCGACAGGGGGGAATTCTATGGCTACACCTTC. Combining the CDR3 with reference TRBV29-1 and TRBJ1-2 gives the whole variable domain SAVISQKPSRDICQRGTSLTIQCQVDSQVTMMFWYRQQPGQSLTLIATANQGSEATYESGFVIDKFPISRPNLTFSTLTVSNMSPEDSSIYLCSVGDRGEFYGYTFGSGTRLTVV.

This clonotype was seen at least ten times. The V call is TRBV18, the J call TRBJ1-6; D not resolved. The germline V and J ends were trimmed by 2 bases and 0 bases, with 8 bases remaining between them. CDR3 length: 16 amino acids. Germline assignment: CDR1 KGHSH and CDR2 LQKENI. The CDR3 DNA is TGTGCCAGCTCACCAGCCAGCAGCTCCTATAATTCACCCCTCCACTTT. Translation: CASSPASSSYNSPLHF.

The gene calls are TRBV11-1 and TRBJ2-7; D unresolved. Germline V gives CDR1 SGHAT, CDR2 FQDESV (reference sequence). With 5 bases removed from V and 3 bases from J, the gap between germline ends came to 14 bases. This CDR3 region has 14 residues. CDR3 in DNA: TGTGCCAGCAGCGCCCGACGTAACGACTACGAGCAGTACTTC. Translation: CASSARRNDYEQYF.

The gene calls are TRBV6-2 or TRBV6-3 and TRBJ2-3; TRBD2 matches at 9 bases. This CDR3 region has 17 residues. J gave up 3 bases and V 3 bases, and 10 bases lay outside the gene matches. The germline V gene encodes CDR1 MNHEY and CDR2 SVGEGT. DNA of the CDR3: TGTGCCAGCAGTTATTACAGCGGGAGGAGCGGTACAGATACGCAGTATTTT. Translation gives CASSYYSGRSGTDTQYF.

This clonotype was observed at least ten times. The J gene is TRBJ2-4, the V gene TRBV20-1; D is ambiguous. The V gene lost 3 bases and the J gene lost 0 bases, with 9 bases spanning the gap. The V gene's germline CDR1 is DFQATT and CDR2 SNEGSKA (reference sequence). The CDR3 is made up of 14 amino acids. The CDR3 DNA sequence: TGCAGTGCTAGCCTTGGGCCAGCCAAAAACATTCAGTACTTC. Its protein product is CSASLGPAKNIQYF.

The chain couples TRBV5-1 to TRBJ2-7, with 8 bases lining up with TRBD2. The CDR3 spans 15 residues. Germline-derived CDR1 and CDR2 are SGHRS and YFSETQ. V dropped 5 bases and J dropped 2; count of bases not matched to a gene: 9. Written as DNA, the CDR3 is TGCGCCAGCAGAGTACAAGCGGGAGCCCCCTACGAGCAGTACTTC. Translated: CASRVQAGAPYEQYF.

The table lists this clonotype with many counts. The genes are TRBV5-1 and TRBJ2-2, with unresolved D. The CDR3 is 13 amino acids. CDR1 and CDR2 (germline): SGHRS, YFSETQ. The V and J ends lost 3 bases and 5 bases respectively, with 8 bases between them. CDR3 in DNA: TGCGCCAGCAGCTGGGCCTTAACCGGGGAGCTGTTTTTT. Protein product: CASSWALTGELFF.

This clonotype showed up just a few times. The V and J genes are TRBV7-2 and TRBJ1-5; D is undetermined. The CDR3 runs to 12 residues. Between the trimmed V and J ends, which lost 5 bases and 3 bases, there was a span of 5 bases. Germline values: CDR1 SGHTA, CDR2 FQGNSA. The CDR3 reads CASSAYNQPQHF. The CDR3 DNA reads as TGTGCCAGCAGCGCATACAATCAGCCCCAGCATTTT.

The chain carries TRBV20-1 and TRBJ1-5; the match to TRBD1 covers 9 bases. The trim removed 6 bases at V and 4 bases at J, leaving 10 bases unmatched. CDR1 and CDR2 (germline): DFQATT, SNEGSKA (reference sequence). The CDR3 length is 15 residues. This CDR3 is CSAPESGQGNQPQHF. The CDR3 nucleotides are TGCAGTGCCCCGGAAAGCGGACAGGGGAATCAGCCCCAGCATTTT.

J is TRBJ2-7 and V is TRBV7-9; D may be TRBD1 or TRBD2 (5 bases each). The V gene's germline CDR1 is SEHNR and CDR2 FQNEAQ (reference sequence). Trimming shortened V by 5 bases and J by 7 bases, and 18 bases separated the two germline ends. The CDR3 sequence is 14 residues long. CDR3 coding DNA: TGTGCCAGCAGCCCCCGTCAGGGTACGGGGGAGCAGTACTTC. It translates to CASSPRQGTGEQYF.

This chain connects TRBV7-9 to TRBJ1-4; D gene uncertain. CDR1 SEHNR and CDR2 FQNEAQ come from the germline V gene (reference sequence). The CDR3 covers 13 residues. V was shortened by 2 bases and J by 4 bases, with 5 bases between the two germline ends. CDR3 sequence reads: CASSLTSNEKLFF. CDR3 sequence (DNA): TGTGCCAGCAGCTTAACAAGTAATGAAAAACTGTTTTTT.

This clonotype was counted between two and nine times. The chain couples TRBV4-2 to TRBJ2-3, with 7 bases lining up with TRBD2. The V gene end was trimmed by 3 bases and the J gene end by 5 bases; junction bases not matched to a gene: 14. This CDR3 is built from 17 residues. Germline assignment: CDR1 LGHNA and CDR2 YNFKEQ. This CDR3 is CASSHGVQRGFRDTQYF. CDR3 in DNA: TGTGCCAGCAGCCATGGGGTCCAGCGGGGCTTTAGAGATACGCAGTATTTT.

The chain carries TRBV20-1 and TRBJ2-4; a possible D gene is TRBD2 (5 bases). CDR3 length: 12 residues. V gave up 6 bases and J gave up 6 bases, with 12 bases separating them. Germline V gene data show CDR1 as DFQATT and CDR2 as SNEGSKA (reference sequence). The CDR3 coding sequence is TGCAGTGCCGGGGAATCCCTAAACATTCAGTACTTC. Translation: CSAGESLNIQYF.

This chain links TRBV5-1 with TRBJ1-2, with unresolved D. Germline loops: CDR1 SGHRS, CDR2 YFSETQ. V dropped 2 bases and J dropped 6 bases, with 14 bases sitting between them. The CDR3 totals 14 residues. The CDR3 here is CASSFTRGSNGYTF. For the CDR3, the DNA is TGCGCCAGCAGCTTCACCCGAGGGTCCAATGGCTACACCTTC.

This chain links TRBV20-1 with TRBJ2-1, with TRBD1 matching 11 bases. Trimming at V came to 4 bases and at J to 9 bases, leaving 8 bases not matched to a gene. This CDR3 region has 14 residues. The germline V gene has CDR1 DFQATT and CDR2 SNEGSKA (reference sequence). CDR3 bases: TGCAGTGCTACCCGGGACAGGGGGTATAGTGAGCAGTTCTTC. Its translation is CSATRDRGYSEQFF.